This T cell receptor (beta chain) was sequenced in a study of T cell responses to AZD1222 COVID-19 vaccine (dated by TCRdb to the early 2020s). Regarding the complete study: TCR sequencing was performed for fewer than 250 trial participants, of whom about 200 were given two doses of AZD1222 and approximately 26 were given two doses of MenACWY control vaccine. Trial participants were enrolled into age subgroups of 18-55, 56-69 and 70-plus years, which contained about 150, 27 and 61 TCR-sequenced participants, respectively.

For CDR1 and CDR2, the germline V gene lists SQVTM and ANQGSEA. Spanning cysteine to phenylalanine, the CDR3 consists of 11 amino acids. Of all the DNA, just the CDR3 is kept, 33 bases in frame from base 1. V was cut back by 7 bases and J by 10 bases, leaving a gap of 14 bases between them. The CDR3 regions of human TCRbeta chains were analyzed by immunosequencing. The study's processing was this. Repertoire TCRs were matched against a reference library of SARS-CoV-2-specific TCRs generated with the MIRA antigen-specificity platform. Breadth was defined as the fraction of unique TCRs that were SARS-CoV-2-associated, and depth was defined as the fraction of total T cells that were SARS-CoV-2-associated. Using the MIRA data, each spike-specific TCR was assigned both to the spike region to which the TCR was reactive and to a CD4 or CD8 class. Log10-transformed breadth and depth values were compared by one-way ANOVA with Sidak's multiple comparisons tests. This immuneACCESS table, as held by TCRdb, lists in-frame sequences with V and J called but not all clones. Of the missing ones, under half trace to an unresolved V gene in checked studies; the others have no known cause. The DNA was the basis for D and trimming; V, J and clone size are from that table. Recorded for this sample are about 73,000 clones; approximately 89% of them occurred a single time. The ten biggest clones cover over 7.5% of the sample.

In its sample, this clone was seen once. The target of this receptor is not known. Nothing much larger sits one base from this clone, and base qualities are not available. Study-wide conclusions, independent of this receptor: Participants were mostly white British and included more females than males, and it was suggested by the authors that clonal diversity may have been underestimated. The 56-69-year group was small, and its depth increase did not reach significance, likely because of low power. A significant rise in spike-specific TCR breadth and depth was observed after two AZD1222 doses relative to day 0 and relative to MenACWY recipients. CD4 TCRs associated with the vaccine covered the entire spike protein, and the dominant responses were in regions 160-218 and 743-854. Epitopes outside the regions mutated in the B.1.351 and B.1.1.7 variants were reportedly recognized by nearly half of the unique spike-specific TCRs. Conclusions about previously exposed vaccinees are limited because only six or seven AZD1222 recipients were SARS-CoV-2 seropositive at baseline. Because no samples from the day 14 peak response were available, repertoires could be characterized only after the peak T cell response.

According to the study, the label for this sample's time point signals: about 28 days (+/-7) after the second vaccine dose. AZD1222 recipients given second doses at about 4 weeks or at about 12 weeks were pooled, since spike-specific TCR depth and breadth were not found to differ between the two schedules. The vaccinee samples were drawn from two UK trials, COV001 and COV002, one of which was a single-blind randomized controlled phase 2/3 trial testing AZD1222 (ChAdOx1 nCoV-19) in healthy adults. Trial participant PBMC samples were collected at day 0 and day 28 after the second dose for TCRbeta chain sequencing.

This sequence was found in an adult who received the AZD1222 COVID-19 vaccine. The source material was peripheral blood, sampled 28 days after the second AZD1222 dose. The chain is made from TRBV29-1 and TRBJ2-1; the D gene assignment is perhaps TRBD1 or TRBD2, with each matching 5 bases. The DNA is as follows: TGCAGCGGGGACCGCCTATCAGAGCAGTTCTTC. Its protein product is CSGDRLSEQFF.